The rows below give T cell receptor beta chains drawn from one sample of a study of neurological immune-mediated disorders. TCRdb called the 5' RACE reads again in MiXCR, with one record for every CDR3 protein. The sample yields around 61,000 distinct CDR3 sequences, roughly 5% seen once. The specimen sequenced was PBMCs. Every receptor here comes from a human donor with multiple sclerosis. The donor label of this sample is uncertain. CDR3s include the opening cysteine and the closing phenylalanine or tryptophan. Each record gives: V gene, J gene, CDR3 protein.

V: TRBV20-1; J: TRBJ1-2; CDR3: CSASRGPNYGYTF
V: TRBV5-1; J: TRBJ2-7; CDR3: CASSFGQGPYEQYF
V: TRBV6-2/TRBV6-3; J: TRBJ2-7; CDR3: CASSTSGRSEQYF
V: TRBV7-9; J: TRBJ2-7; CDR3: CASSLGGQRGYEQYF
V: TRBV2; J: TRBJ2-3; CDR3: CASSEAEAAGQYF
V: TRBV2; J: TRBJ2-7; CDR3: CASNRVPYEQYF
V: TRBV20-1; J: TRBJ1-2; CDR3: CSASRQGRYYGYTF
V: TRBV10-3; J: TRBJ2-1; CDR3: CAHQGEYNEQFF
V: TRBV20-1; J: TRBJ1-2; CDR3: CSAPKEGGAGYTF
V: TRBV10-3; J: TRBJ1-3; CDR3: CAISVIAGKGAPGNTIYF
V: TRBV20-1; J: TRBJ2-5; CDR3: CSVTEGETQYF
V: TRBV5-1; J: TRBJ1-2; CDR3: CASSPRPGTVLRQVGYTF
V: TRBV20-1; J: TRBJ2-7; CDR3: CSARSRWEQYF
V: TRBV20-1; J: TRBJ1-3; CDR3: CSARDRDGYSSGNTIYF
V: TRBV3-1; J: TRBJ2-3; CDR3: CASSLLGGVVDTQYF
V: TRBV5-1; J: TRBJ1-2; CDR3: CASSWTDNYGYTF
V: TRBV29-1; J: TRBJ1-1; CDR3: CSVERGDTEAFF
V: TRBV7-2; J: TRBJ2-7; CDR3: CASSRGTGWPEQYF
V: TRBV10-3; J: TRBJ1-4; CDR3: CATTGRPGEKLFF
V: TRBV5-1; J: TRBJ2-7; CDR3: CASRPVGVSYEQYF
V: TRBV5-1; J: TRBJ2-2; CDR3: CASSLAVESGELFF
V: TRBV28; J: TRBJ1-1; CDR3: CASSDTEAFF
V: TRBV20-1; J: TRBJ1-2; CDR3: CSAFVPDLGLYGYTF
V: TRBV7-8; J: TRBJ2-5; CDR3: CASSSRQAQETQYF
V: TRBV2; J: TRBJ1-2; CDR3: CASRDSANYGYTF
V: TRBV20-1; J: TRBJ1-2; CDR3: CSARNRGALEYGYTF
V: TRBV2; J: TRBJ2-5; CDR3: CASTGTGETQYF
V: TRBV6-5; J: TRBJ1-6; CDR3: CASSYSGQFGLTLHF
V: TRBV11-2; J: TRBJ2-3; CDR3: CASSRWTGDTQYF
V: TRBV29-1; J: TRBJ1-2; CDR3: CSAFRGMDGYTF
V: TRBV4-1; J: TRBJ1-5; CDR3: CASSQDGRFYSNQPQHF
V: TRBV2; J: TRBJ2-1; CDR3: CASSDGTTAAQFF
V: TRBV20-1; J: TRBJ2-7; CDR3: CSAVQGYEQYF
V: TRBV7-6; J: TRBJ1-6; CDR3: CASSPGTGGSYNSPLHF
V: TRBV15; J: TRBJ1-4; CDR3: CATSRNRGQTNEKLFF
V: TRBV7-6; J: TRBJ2-2; CDR3: CASSSGTENTGELFF
V: TRBV9; J: TRBJ2-5; CDR3: CASSAVAGPPGTQYF
V: TRBV2; J: TRBJ2-1; CDR3: CASSARGLASSLGNEQFF
V: TRBV20-1; J: TRBJ1-3; CDR3: CSARDPRGDTIYF
V: TRBV10-3; J: TRBJ1-6; CDR3: CAISEPPEGGTLHF
V: TRBV28; J: TRBJ2-3; CDR3: CASSLPSHRTDTQYF
V: TRBV5-6; J: TRBJ1-1; CDR3: CASSLGLEAAFF
V: TRBV11-2; J: TRBJ1-2; CDR3: CASSPTRRGLFYGYTF
V: TRBV5-1; J: TRBJ2-2; CDR3: CASSPGLAGGAGELFF
V: TRBV20-1; J: TRBJ2-7; CDR3: CSARAFGLDYEQYF